This TCR beta chain was sequenced in a study of cytomegalovirus exposure and HLA in healthy donors. Broader study findings: Accounts indicate the classifier identified cytomegalovirus status with strong specificity and sensitivity.

60 Vbeta and 13 Jbeta primers were used in PCR. TCRdb keeps only in-frame clones here, not all; method: immunoSEQ multiplex PCR. The table includes around 200,000 clones, around 80% detected once. Germline-derived CDR1 and CDR2 are SNHLY and FYNNEI. The CDR3 has 17 amino acids. The ends were cut back, 7 bases at V and 4 bases at J, with 23 bases in the middle. About this clone: Antigen specificity is unknown.

This sequence joins TRBV2 and TRBJ1-3, with a possible D match to TRBD1 (6 bases). The receptor was isolated from a young man in good health and CMV-seronegative. The sequenced sample consisted of PBMCs. CDR3 sequence: CASTSTGTQAAGNTIYF. The CDR3 bases are TGTGCCAGCACGTCTACAGGGACGCAAGCAGCAGGAAACACCATATATTTT.